This record covers a single T cell receptor (beta chain). What it binds is not known. Regarding time point: naive CD8 control sorted from an acute-time-point sample. Sequenced by immunoSEQ multiplex PCR; TCRdb stores in-frame clones only, minus some. The sample carries fewer than 40,000 clones, 75% to 90% recorded once. This entry belongs to a study of CD8 T cells in acute hepatitis C reinfection. Study observations and caveats: No group differed significantly in the high NS3-1073 repertoire diversity. Only TCRbeta was bulk sequenced, so alphabeta pairing is unknown.

Germline CDR1 is SGDLS and CDR2 is YYNGEE. This CDR3 comprises 14 residues. Trimming at V came to 3 bases and at J to 7 bases, leaving 10 bases not matched to a gene. The sequenced sample consisted of naive CD8+ T cells from PBMCs. The receptor comes from a woman under 30 who spontaneously cleared hepatitis C infection. J is TRBJ2-7 and V is TRBV9; 7 bases are a match to TRBD2. The CDR3 reads CASSAGLGLREQYF. The CDR3 nucleotides are TGTGCCAGCAGCGCCGGACTAGGCCTGAGGGAGCAGTACTTC. The full variable domain, rest sourced from reference TRBV9 and TRBJ2-7, is DSGVTQTPKHLITATGQRVTLRCSPRSGDLSVYWYQQSLDQGLQFLIQYYNGEERAKGNILERFSAQQFPDLHSELNLSSLELGDSALYFCASSAGLGLREQYFGPGTRLTVT.